This T cell receptor (beta chain) was documented in a study of T cell repertoires in cytomegalovirus infection (dated by TCRdb to between 2017 and 2020). For the wider study: Peptide stimulations targeted recently identified HLA-C-restricted CMV epitopes, whose presentation resists viral immunomodulation, together with well-studied HLA-B-restricted epitopes. Donor HLA type was relevant to the analysis, as public TCR beta signatures indicated carriage of CMV infection together with the matching HLA type.

This clonotype was seen more than once but under ten times. Which antigen it targets is not known. No clone much larger than this one lies a single base away; base qualities are absent. General study outcomes and caveats: The ex vivo response was dominated by HLA-C-restricted CMV-specific TCR beta clonotypes, and the single most frequent clonotype in two of eight donors was supplied by these HLA-C-restricted clonotypes. Carriers of CMV infection plus the relevant HLA type were discriminated by the cumulative frequency of public TCR beta family members in the study cohort and in an independent approximately 400-donor cohort.

TCRdb lists the instrument as Illumina HiSeq 1500. TCRdb reanalyzed the raw reads on its own, using fastp at Q25 for trimming and MiXCR for clone calling, and kept in-frame beta chains. CDR3 protein sequences are deduplicated, and each keeps its most common genes and DNA. The sample table lists around 200,000 distinct CDR3 sequences, less than 50% of them with a count of one. Approximately 59% of the sample belongs to the ten largest clones. According to the study, the label for this sample's treatment or condition signals: in vitro stimulation with specific CMV peptide epitopes to enrich CMV-specific T cells. The sequenced sample was CD8+ T cells from cultured PBMCs, obtained from culture after CMV antigen stimulation. The TCR sequence derives from a human donor in good health (CMV status not recorded). Some clones in this sample may be carry-over from other donors' samples.

In nucleotides, the sequence is TGTGCCAGCAGTTACCTAGCGGGGGAGGAGACCCAGTACTTC. Translated, this gives CASSYLAGEETQYF. This chain is built from TRBV12-3 or TRBV12-4 and TRBJ2-5, and 10 bases in between align with TRBD2. The CDR3 starts with the cysteine, ends with the phenylalanine, and has 14 residues. Of all the DNA, just the CDR3 is kept, 42 bases in frame from base 1. For this chain, trimming is 4 bases at the V end and 5 bases at the J end, and the number of junction bases without a gene match is 4.